This TCR beta chain was sequenced for a study of OX40 agonist ivuxolimab in advanced cancers. Trimming cost V 3 bases and J 6 bases, with 9 bases left between them. The CDR3 loop spans 14 amino acids. Germline lookup yields CDR1 SNHLY and CDR2 FYNNEI. Using immunoSEQ multiplex PCR, the repertoire was profiled, and TCRdb retains in-frame clones only, with some absent. The profile shows tens of thousands of clones, around 83% of them singletons. The source of this sequence is an adult with an advanced solid tumor such as melanoma, head and neck, liver or kidney cancer. The chain carries TRBV2 and TRBJ1-6; D is ambiguous. This sample comprised CD4+ or CD8+ T cells sorted from blood, obtained in a trial of the OX40 agonist ivuxolimab. The CDR3 protein is CASSDSRINSPLHF. CDR3 DNA sequence: TGTGCCAGCAGTGATAGCAGAATTAATTCACCCCTCCACTTT.